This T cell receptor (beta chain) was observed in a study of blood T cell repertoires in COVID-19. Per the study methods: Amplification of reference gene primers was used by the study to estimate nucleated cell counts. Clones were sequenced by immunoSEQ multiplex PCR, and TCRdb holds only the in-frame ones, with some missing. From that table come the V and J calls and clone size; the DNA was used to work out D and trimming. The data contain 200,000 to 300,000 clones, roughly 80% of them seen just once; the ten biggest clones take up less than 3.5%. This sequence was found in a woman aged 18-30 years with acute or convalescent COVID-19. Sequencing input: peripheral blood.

The CDR3 DNA reads TGTGCCAGCAAGGGCGGGGGTTCATCAGAAAAACTGTTTTTT. It yields the protein CASKGGGSSEKLFF. V and J are TRBV28 and TRBJ1-4; D is possibly TRBD1 (5 bases). The V end lost 7 bases, the J end lost 8 bases, and 17 bases lay between the germline ends. The V gene's germline CDR1 is MDHEN and CDR2 SYDVKM. The CDR3 length is 14 residues.